A selection of T cell receptor beta chains follows, all from one sample in a study of molecular identifiers for immune sequencing clone quantification. TCRdb re-derived calls from the PCR reads in MiXCR, one entry per CDR3 protein. Of under 800,000 distinct CDR3 sequences listed, 25% were seen once; the top ten hold 0.75% to 0.8%. What was sequenced was naive CD8+ T cells from blood, with Jurkat cell RNA spiked in. The receptors come from a human donor in good health. Some libraries in this study had Jurkat cell RNA spiked in. The CDR3 runs from the conserved cysteine through the conserved F or W. A D gene is named only where the DNA matches it firmly. Size tells how often a clone was seen (once, few, many) or the class of an expanded clone, and some rows leave it out.

TRBV20-1	TRBJ2-7	TRBD1	-	TGCAGTGCTAGGTACCGGACAGGGGGGCCCTACGAGCAGTACTTC	CSARYRTGGPYEQYF
TRBV20-1	TRBJ2-7	TRBD2	many	TGCAGTCAATTGGGGATCGCTAGCGGGATGTACGAGCAGTACTTC	CSQLGIASGMYEQYF
TRBV27	TRBJ2-3	TRBD2	-	TGTGCCAGCAGTTTAATTCAATCGCGGGGGGGCGCAGATACGCAGTATTTT	CASSLIQSRGGADTQYF
TRBV9	TRBJ2-2	-	-	TGTGCCAGCAGCGTAGGGGGGGTCACCGGGGAGCTGTTTTTT	CASSVGGVTGELFF
TRBV28	TRBJ1-3	-	few	TGTGCCAGCAGTTTCGTGAAGACTGGAAACACCATATATTTT	CASSFVKTGNTIYF
TRBV13	TRBJ2-6	TRBD1	-	TGTGCCAGCAGCTTCGAGGGGTCGGGGACAGGGTCGAGGGGGGCCAACGTCCTGACTTTC	CASSFEGSGTGSRGANVLTF
TRBV7-4	TRBJ1-3	TRBD1	many	TGTGCCAGCAGCCCGGGACAGGGGAAAGGAAACACCATATATTTT	CASSPGQGKGNTIYF
TRBV6-5	TRBJ2-7	-	many	TGTGCCAGCAGTTACGGGGTAAACTACGAGCAGTACTTC	CASSYGVNYEQYF
TRBV9	TRBJ1-6	-	-	TGTGCCAGCAGCGTATCTGGGGATCATTCACCCCTCCACTTT	CASSVSGDHSPLHF
TRBV20-1	TRBJ2-2	-	few	TGCAGTGCTAGAGATTACGAGACACCTAACACCGGGGAGCTGTTTTTT	CSARDYETPNTGELFF
TRBV6-2/TRBV6-3	TRBJ1-1	-	many	TGTGCCAGCAGTTACGGGCACAACACTGAAGCTTTCTTT	CASSYGHNTEAFF
TRBV21-1	TRBJ2-7	-	-	TGTGCCAGCAGCAAAGTCGGAGACTACGTGCAGTACTTC	CASSKVGDYVQYF
TRBV12-5	TRBJ1-5	-	-	TGTGCTAGTTGGGGGTATAGCAATCAGCCCCAGCATTTT	CASWGYSNQPQHF